This T cell receptor (beta chain) comes out of a study of blood T cell repertoires in COVID-19. About the research overall: There were acute and convalescent COVID-19 samples, and they came from the United States, Italy and Spain. PBMCs, B-cell-depleted T cells, or T cells were the source of the cDNA or gDNA that made up the material.

Study processing details: How many nucleated cells were present was estimated from reference gene primer amplification. The assay was immunoSEQ multiplex PCR, and TCRdb's table has in-frame clones only and misses some. That table supplies the V and J calls and clone size; D and trimming were determined from the DNA. This sample has roughly 76,000 clones, with around 84% found just once. V shed 9 bases, J shed 3 bases, and the junction held 5 bases outside the gene matches. This CDR3 spans 14 amino acids. CDR1 is SNHLY and CDR2 is FYNNEI in the germline V gene. The clonotype was recovered from a woman aged 70-85 years with acute or convalescent COVID-19. The chain links TRBV2 to TRBJ1-2; 12 positions match TRBD1. What was sequenced was peripheral blood. CDR3 sequence: CASAGTGGDYGYTF. The CDR3 DNA is TGTGCCAGTGCGGGGACAGGGGGCGACTATGGCTACACCTTC.